The entry that follows covers one T cell receptor (beta chain) sequence. Previously, flow cytometry had revealed CD8+CD57+ cell expansion in the patients chosen for sequencing. The TCR beta profiling, which covered VDJ combination and CDR3 sequence, was carried out using genomic DNA as the template. A single record per CDR3 protein comes from TCRdb applying MiXCR to the reads. Here the sample spans 450,000 to 550,000 distinct CDR3 sequences, over 25% being singletons. These data are taken from a study of CD8+CD57+ T cells in acquired aplastic anemia. Germline V gene data show CDR1 as SGHNT and CDR2 as YYREEE (reference sequence). V lost 3 bases and J lost 5, with 21 bases in between. The CDR3 runs 17 residues.

This clonotype was obtained from a human donor with aplastic anemia. The sample consisted of sorted CD4+, CD8+, or CD8+CD57+ T cells (not recorded which) from PBMCs. The chain links TRBV5-4 to TRBJ1-5, with D tentatively TRBD1 (6 bases). CDR3 coding DNA: TGTGCCAGCAGCTACAAGGGGCAGGGGATGGGTGATCAGCCCCAGCATTTT. Translated: CASSYKGQGMGDQPQHF.